What follows are 8 T cell receptor beta chains derived from one specimen sequenced in a study of human T cells and chemical hapten exposure. Time point noted: patch test 3, about 24 weeks after DPC sensitization. The treatment here: therapeutic diphenylcyclopropenone sensitization with weekly scalp DPC. TCRdb used MiXCR to reprocess the RACE reads, holding one entry per CDR3 protein. The sample contains tens of thousands of distinct CDR3 sequences, 11% of which appear only once. Here the sequenced sample was whole blood, taken in connection with sensitization to the hapten diphenylcyclopropenone (DPC). Receptor source: a woman in her 50s with alopecia areata. Some clones in this sample may be carry-over from other donors' samples.

This chain links TRBV29-1 with TRBJ2-1; the D gene is possibly TRBD2 (6 bases). Per germline, CDR1 SQVTM and CDR2 ANQGSEA. The V end lost 1 base, the J end lost 6 bases, and 16 bases lay between the germline ends. The CDR3 has 15 residues. The DNA for the CDR3 is TGCAGCGTTGAAGGGATGGCAGGGAGGCCCAATGAGCAGTTCTTC. Its translation: CSVEGMAGRPNEQFF.

There are many counts of this clonotype. The rearrangement joins TRBV11-3 to TRBJ2-1, with 8 bases fitting TRBD2. Germline trimming cut 2 bases from V and 12 bases from J; bases unmatched to any gene: 6. This CDR3 spans 13 amino acids. CDR1 and CDR2 from the germline V gene are SGHNT and YENEEA. In DNA, the CDR3 is TGTGCCAGCAGCTTAACGTTCAGCGGGAGGCAGTTCTTC. Translation gives CASSLTFSGRQFF. Based on the CDR3 plus reference TRBV11-3 and TRBJ2-1, the full variable domain is EAGVVQSPRYKIIEKKQPVAFWCNPISGHNTLYWYLQNLGQGPELLIRYENEEAVDDSQLPKDRFSAERLKGVDSTLKIQPAELGDSAVYLCASSLTFSGRQFFGPGTRLTVL.

V gene TRBV20-1 combines with J gene TRBJ1-5, with D perhaps matching TRBD1 (5 bases). The CDR3 has 15 residues. Trimming shortened V by 2 bases and J by 7 bases, and 18 bases separated the two germline ends. Looked up from germline, CDR1 is DFQATT and CDR2 is SNEGSKA (reference sequence). The CDR3 here is CSARPPRGEGQPQHF. CDR3 nucleotides: TGCAGTGCTAGACCCCCGCGGGGGGAGGGGCAGCCCCAGCATTTT.

The genes are TRBV5-8 and TRBJ2-7, with D uncertain. Trimming cost V 6 bases and J 2 bases, with 6 bases left between them. Germline V gene data show CDR1 as SGHTS and CDR2 as YDEGEE. This CDR3 has 11 residues. The CDR3 spells CASTSTYEQYF. The CDR3 DNA reads as TGTGCCAGCACCTCGACCTACGAGCAGTACTTC.

This clonotype was detected many times. The chain employs TRBV20-1 and TRBJ2-3; a weak D match, TRBD2 (6 bases). Trimming stripped 6 bases from V and 4 bases from J, with 11 bases between. This CDR3 has 12 residues. Germline-derived CDR1 and CDR2 are DFQATT and SNEGSKA (reference sequence). CDR3 region: CSAGDLADTQYF. As DNA, the CDR3 is TGCAGTGCGGGGGACTTAGCAGATACGCAGTATTTT.

This clonotype has at least ten counts. The chain carries TRBV12-3 or TRBV12-4 and TRBJ2-5; 7 bases fit TRBD1. This CDR3 is 15 amino acids long. Trimming removed 6 bases from V and 5 bases from J; junction bases left unmatched: 12. The CDR3 reads CASRHRSTGDETQYF. In DNA, the CDR3 is TGTGCCAGCAGACACCGCAGCACAGGGGATGAGACCCAGTACTTC.

V gene TRBV6-1 combines with J gene TRBJ2-7; 8 bases are a match to TRBD2. J was trimmed by 3 bases and V by 7 bases; bases with no gene match: 2. Germline V gene data show CDR1 as MNHNS and CDR2 as SASEGT. The CDR3 sequence is 12 residues long. CDR3 loop: CASKAGVYEQYF. As DNA, the CDR3 is TGTGCCAGCAAAGCGGGAGTCTACGAGCAGTACTTC.

This clonotype occurred many times. The CDR3 nucleotides read TGTGCCAGCAGACCGACGGGACTCCAATACAATGAGCAGTTCTTC. Protein sequence: CASRPTGLQYNEQFF. The chain joins TRBV12-3 or TRBV12-4 to TRBJ2-1; a possible D gene is TRBD2 (6 bases). Trimming removed 6 bases at V and 4 bases at J, with 16 bases between. The CDR3 runs to 15 residues.